The 21 T cell receptor beta chains below all came from one sample that was sequenced in a study of metastatic and nonmetastatic thyroid tumors. No treatment had been given to any patient before thyroid surgery. TCRdb re-processed the PCR reads through MiXCR. The sample lists about 25,000 clones; 20% to 25% were seen once. The specimen was blood. Receptors were obtained from a male donor with papillary thyroid cancer or a benign thyroid nodule (not recorded which). Some clones in this sample may be carry-over from other donors' samples.

As to this clone: One end of the junction varies from germline; a read error may be responsible. The CDR3 DNA reads as TGTGCCAGATGGGGACAGAGCAATCAGCCCCAGGATTTT. Its translation: CARWGQSNQPQDF. The gene calls are TRBV27 and TRBJ1-5; TRBD1 aligns across 7 bases. This CDR3 is 13 amino acids long. CDR1 is MNHEY, CDR2 SMNVEV, per germline (reference sequence).

The table lists this clone with many counts. The chain links TRBV7-3 to TRBJ2-6, with D perhaps being TRBD1 or TRBD2 (5 bases each). CDR1 SGHTA and CDR2 FQGTGA come from the germline V gene. This CDR3 comprises 17 residues. Trimming left V 2 bases short and J 0 bases short, with 11 bases between. The CDR3 nucleotides read TGTGCCAGCAGCTTAGGTGGGGGAAGCTCTGGGGCCAACGTCCTGACTTTC. Residues: CASSLGGGSSGANVLTF.

This clone was recorded many times. The chain uses TRBV2 and TRBJ1-2; TRBD1 agrees at 8 bases. After removal of 7 bases from V and 3 bases from J, the junction contained 10 bases not matched to a gene. CDR3 length equals 15 residues. Germline CDR1 reads SNHLY; CDR2 reads FYNNEI. CDR3 DNA: TGTGCCAGCATTCCCCTAACAGGGGGGGACTATGGCTACACCTTC. Amino acid sequence: CASIPLTGGDYGYTF.

This clone was detected many times. The chain links TRBV5-4 to TRBJ2-7, with a tentative D call TRBD2 (6 bases). Trimming removed 10 bases from V and 2 bases from J, with 16 bases in between. CDR3 length: 13 residues. CDR1 is SGHNT and CDR2 is YYREEE in the germline V gene (reference sequence). This CDR3 is CAYNRGGTYEQYF. The CDR3 coding sequence is TGTGCCTACAACCGGGGAGGAACCTACGAGCAGTACTTC.

This clone was seen ten or more times. The J gene is TRBJ2-2, the V gene TRBV3-1; D is unclear. The ends were cut back, 0 bases at V and 6 bases at J, with 8 bases in the middle. CDR3 size: 14 residues. CDR1 and CDR2 (germline): LGHDT, YNNKEL (reference sequence). CDR3 nucleotide sequence: TGTGCCAGCAGCCAAGATCACAATGCCGGGGAGCTGTTTTTT. Protein product: CASSQDHNAGELFF. The full variable domain, in which reference TRBV3-1 and TRBJ2-2 provide the parts outside the CDR3, is DTAVSQTPKYLVTQMGNDKSIKCEQNLGHDTMYWYKQDSKKFLKIMFSYNNKELIINETVPNRFSPKSPDKAHLNLHINSLELGDSAVYFCASSQDHNAGELFFGEGSRLTVL.

A remark on this clone: One end of the junction varies from germline; a read error may be responsible. V usage is TRBV4-1 and J usage is TRBJ2-3; D is undetermined. The CDR3 has 14 residues. The V gene's germline CDR1 is MGHRA and CDR2 YSYEKL. The CDR3 DNA is TGCTCCAGCAGCCGTCGCCAGAGCACAGATACGCAGTATTTT. It is translated as CSSSRRQSTDTQYF.

This clone has just a few counts. The rearrangement uses TRBV6-1 and TRBJ2-3; maybe TRBD1 (8 bases). Germline loops: CDR1 MNHNS, CDR2 SASEGT. This CDR3 spans 15 amino acids. Trimming shortened V by 7 bases and J by 0 bases, and 14 bases separated the two germline ends. CDR3 amino acids: CASKRGQASTDTQYF. CDR3 DNA: TGTGCCAGCAAGCGGGGACAGGCTAGCACAGATACGCAGTATTTT.

This clone was seen repeatedly, ten times or more. V usage is TRBV5-6 and J usage is TRBJ2-2; D may be TRBD2 (6 bases). The germline V and J ends were trimmed by 0 bases and 7 bases, with 13 bases remaining between them. From germline, CDR1 is SGHDT and CDR2 YYEEEE. CDR3 length: 15 residues. CDR3 protein: CASSLVWGDGGELFF. Written as DNA, the CDR3 is TGTGCCAGCAGCTTGGTTTGGGGGGATGGCGGGGAGCTGTTTTTT. Using reference TRBV5-6 and TRBJ2-2 for the parts outside the CDR3, the full variable domain is DAGVTQSPTHLIKTRGQQVTLRCSPKSGHDTVSWYQQALGQGPQFIFQYYEEEERQRGNFPDRFSGHQFPNYSSELNVNALLLGDSALYLCASSLVWGDGGELFFGEGSRLTVL.

The sample holds many counts of this clone. This chain connects TRBV5-1 to TRBJ2-7; D may be TRBD1 (7 bases). The CDR3 is 14 amino acids. Germline values: CDR1 SGHRS, CDR2 YFSETQ. The V end lost 0 bases, the J end lost 6 bases, and 13 bases lay between the germline ends. CDR3 protein: CASSLGQGGSEQYF. Here the CDR3 DNA reads TGCGCCAGCAGCTTGGGGCAGGGGGGTTCCGAGCAGTACTTC. Based on the CDR3 plus reference TRBV5-1 and TRBJ2-7, the full variable domain is KAGVTQTPRYLIKTRGQQVTLSCSPISGHRSVSWYQQTPGQGLQFLFEYFSETQRNKGNFPGRFSGRQFSNSRSEMNVSTLELGDSALYLCASSLGQGGSEQYFGPGTRLTVT.

This clone was counted ten times or more. The chain carries TRBV19 and TRBJ1-1; 11 nucleotides line up with TRBD1. J was trimmed by 3 bases and V by 1 base; bases with no gene match: 1. The CDR3 is 15 residues long. The germline CDR1 and CDR2 sequences are LNHDA and SQIVND (reference sequence). CDR3 DNA: TGTGCCAGTAGTATAGGGGACAGGGGGTACACTGAAGCTTTCTTT. It is translated as CASSIGDRGYTEAFF.

The chain combines TRBV28 with TRBJ1-4, with D tentatively TRBD1 (6 bases). This CDR3 has 14 amino acids. Trimming stripped 8 bases from V and 8 bases from J, with 18 bases between. From germline, CDR1 is MDHEN and CDR2 SYDVKM. Written as DNA, the CDR3 is TGTGCCAGCCTCAAACAGGGTTCTTGGGAAAAACTGTTTTTT. Amino acid sequence: CASLKQGSWEKLFF.

The chain is built from TRBV6-1 and TRBJ1-2; 11 nucleotides agree with TRBD1. V shed 5 bases, J shed 7 bases, and the junction held 9 bases outside the gene matches. This CDR3 has 15 residues. CDR1 and CDR2 (germline): MNHNS, SASEGT. CDR3 loop: CASSLPPGQGGGYTF. CDR3 sequence (DNA): TGTGCCAGCAGTCTTCCGCCGGGACAGGGGGGTGGCTACACCTTC.

The V call is TRBV6-5, the J call TRBJ2-7; possible D gene TRBD2, 5 bases. Germline V gene data show CDR1 as MNHEY and CDR2 as SVGAGI. V was clipped by 5 bases and J by 3 bases, with 11 bases between them. CDR3 length: 13 residues. CDR3 DNA: TGTGCCAGCAGTCACCGGGCGGGCTACGAGCAGTACTTC. Amino acids: CASSHRAGYEQYF.

A word on this clone: Given a much more abundant clone one base away, this may be a read error. The V gene is TRBV18, the J gene TRBJ2-1; the match to TRBD1 covers 7 bases. Germline CDR1 and CDR2: KGHSH and LQKENI. CDR3 size: 12 residues. V was pared by 3 bases and J by 13 bases, with 6 bases of the junction left unmatched. Written as DNA, the CDR3 is TGTGCCAGCTCACCTACAGGGGCCGATCAGTTCTTC. Its protein is CASSPTGADQFF. Using reference TRBV18 and TRBJ2-1 for the parts outside the CDR3, the full variable domain is NAGVMQNPRHLVRRRGQEARLRCSPMKGHSHVYWYRQLPEEGLKFMVYLQKENIIDESGMPKERFSAEFPKEGPSILRIQQVVRGDSAAYFCASSPTGADQFFGPGTRLTVL.

As for this clone: The junction shows a germline mismatch at one end, possibly a read error. This chain connects TRBV3-1 to TRBJ1-2; D remains unclear. The CDR3 totals 14 residues. Germline V gene data show CDR1 as LGHDT and CDR2 as YNNKEL (reference sequence). The CDR3: CASSQRTVGFGYPF. For the CDR3, the DNA is TGTGCCAGCAGCCAAAGGACGGTGGGTTTTGGCTACCCCTTC.

This clone appeared many times. This may arise from a read error, as a much more abundant clone is one base away. Other nucleotide sequences in the sample specify the same CDR3. This chain links TRBV30 with TRBJ1-1, with D uncertain. There are 12 residues in the CDR3. Deletions cut 2 bases from V and 5 bases from J, with 9 bases between. Germline-derived CDR1 and CDR2 are GTSNPN and SVGIG (reference sequence). The CDR3 region has the DNA TGTGCCTGGAGTTTGGCGGGGACTGAAGCTTTCTTT. Translated: CAWSLAGTEAFF.

This clone is judged medium-sized. The chain uses TRBV11-3 and TRBJ2-1; 13 nucleotides line up with TRBD2. Germline V gives CDR1 SGHNT, CDR2 YENEEA. CDR3 length: 17 amino acids. Trimming removed 1 base from V and 7 bases from J; junction bases left unmatched: 7. CDR3 DNA sequence: TGTGCCAGCAGCTTAGTAACACTAGCGGGAGGGACGAATGAGCAGTTCTTC. It encodes CASSLVTLAGGTNEQFF.

This clone was detected many times. Possible read error: a much larger clone is one base away. This sample also contains other DNA sequences that code for the same CDR3. The chain links TRBV12-3 or TRBV12-4 to TRBJ1-1; D is ambiguous. The CDR3 has 15 residues. The CDR3 DNA follows: TGTGCCAGCAGTTTCAACGCCGGGAGGATGACTGAGGCTTTCTTT. Translation: CASSFNAGRMTEAFF.

This clone was seen many times. The gene calls are TRBV20-1 and TRBJ2-7; D is ambiguous. This CDR3 spans 12 amino acids. Per germline, CDR1 DFQATT and CDR2 SNEGSKA (reference sequence). The V gene lost 8 bases and the J gene lost 0 bases, with 11 bases spanning the gap. Here the CDR3 DNA reads TGCAGTACGACACCTAGCTCCTACGAGCAGTACTTC. This codes for CSTTPSSYEQYF.

This clone was detected ten times or more. This chain uses TRBV4-1 with TRBJ1-5, with TRBD1 as a possible D gene (6 bases). CDR1 is MGHRA, CDR2 YSYEKL, per germline. V lost 2 bases to trimming and J lost 1 base, with 15 bases between them. CDR3 length equals 17 residues. This chain's CDR3 is CASSQHVRGSSNQPQHF. In nucleotides, the CDR3 is TGCGCCAGCAGCCAACATGTGAGGGGGTCCAGCAATCAGCCCCAGCATTTT.

This clone was seen repeatedly, ten times or more. CDR3 sequence: CASSQPGQGANTEAFF. Here the CDR3 DNA reads TGTGCCAGCAGCCAGCCGGGACAGGGGGCGAACACTGAAGCTTTCTTT. This chain connects TRBV4-2 to TRBJ1-1; TRBD1 matches at 12 bases. V was clipped by 3 bases and J by 1 base; unmatched bases: 3. The CDR3 loop spans 16 amino acids. The V gene's germline CDR1 is LGHNA and CDR2 YNFKEQ.